This T cell receptor beta chain came from a study of CD8+ T cells in alopecia areata. The CDR3 has 15 residues. Trimming shortened V by 2 bases and J by 0 bases, and 11 bases separated the two germline ends. The germline CDR1 and CDR2 sequences are SNHLY and FYNNEI. Described treatment: oral pan-JAK inhibitor, 5-10 mg twice daily. After isolation, RNA underwent reverse transcription to generate cDNA as the sequencing template. Assay: immunoSEQ multiplex PCR; the TCRdb copy retains only in-frame clones and omits some. This table has 95,000 to 100,000 clones, roughly 64% appearing once. Specimen: CD8+ T cells sorted from blood, collected at week 4, from a patient treated with tofacitinib. V and J are TRBV2 and TRBJ2-7; a possible D gene is TRBD2 (6 bases). This sequence originates from a human donor with alopecia areata. CDR3 sequence: CASSELRGSSYEQYF. CDR3 nucleotide sequence: TGTGCCAGCAGTGAATTACGGGGGAGCTCCTACGAGCAGTACTTC.